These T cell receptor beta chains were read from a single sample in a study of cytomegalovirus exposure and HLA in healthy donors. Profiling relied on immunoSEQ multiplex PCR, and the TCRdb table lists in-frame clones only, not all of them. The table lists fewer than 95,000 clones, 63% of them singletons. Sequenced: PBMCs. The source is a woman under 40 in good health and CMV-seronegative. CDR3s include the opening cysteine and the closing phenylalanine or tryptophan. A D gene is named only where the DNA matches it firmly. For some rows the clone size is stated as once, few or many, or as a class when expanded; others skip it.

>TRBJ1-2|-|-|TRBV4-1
TGCGCCAGCAGCCAAGAAGGCTCCCAGGGCCCCCTGGGCTACACCTTC
CASSQEGSQGPLGYTF
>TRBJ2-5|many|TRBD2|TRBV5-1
TGCGCCAGCAGCTTGGTTAGTAGCGGGGAGACCCAGTACTTC
CASSLVSSGETQYF
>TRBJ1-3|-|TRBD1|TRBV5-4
TGTGCCAGCAGCTGGGACAGGGGAACTGGAAACACCATATATTTT
CASSWDRGTGNTIYF
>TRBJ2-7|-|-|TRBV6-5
TGTGCCAGCAAGGAGACAGGGAGGTACGAGCAGTACTTC
CASKETGRYEQYF
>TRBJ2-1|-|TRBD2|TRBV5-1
TGCGCCAGCAGCATCAGCGGGGGGTCCTACAATGAGCAGTTCTTC
CASSISGGSYNEQFF
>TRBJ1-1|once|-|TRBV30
TGTGCCTGGAGGGGACAAGGAAGGGTAGCTTTCTTT
CAWRGQGRVAFF
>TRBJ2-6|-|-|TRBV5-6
TGTGCCAGCAGCTTCCCGACAGGTGGTATGTCTGGGGCCAACGTCCTGACTTTC
CASSFPTGGMSGANVLTF
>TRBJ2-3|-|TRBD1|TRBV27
TGTGCCAGCAGTCCCAGGGACAGGAGCACAGATACGCAGTATTTT
CASSPRDRSTDTQYF
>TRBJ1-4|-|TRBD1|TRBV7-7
TGTGCCAGCAGCTCGGGACAGGGCGGTCAACTGTTTTTT
CASSSGQGGQLFF
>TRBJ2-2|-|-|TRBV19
TGTGCCAGTAGTAACAGGGACACCGGGGAGCTGTTTTTT
CASSNRDTGELFF
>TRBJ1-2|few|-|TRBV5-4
TGTGCCAGCAGCTTGGCGTGGGGCAGCTATGGCTACACCTTC
CASSLAWGSYGYTF
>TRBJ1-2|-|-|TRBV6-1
TGTGCCAGCATTGAGGTAGCTAACTATGGCTACACCTTC
CASIEVANYGYTF
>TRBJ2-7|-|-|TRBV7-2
TGTGCCAGCAGCCCCGGACTGCGCCGCGAGCAGTACTTC
CASSPGLRREQYF
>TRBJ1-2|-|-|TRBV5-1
TGCGCCAGCAGCCCCGAGGGCGCCGGCTGCACCTTC
CASSPEGAGCTF
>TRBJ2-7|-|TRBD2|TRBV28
TGTGCCAGCAGTCCGTCGGGTAGCGGGGGTACCTACGAGCAGTACTTC
CASSPSGSGGTYEQYF
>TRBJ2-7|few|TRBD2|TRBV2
TGTGCCAGCCACCTAGCGGGAGGCTACGAGCAGTACTTC
CASHLAGGYEQYF
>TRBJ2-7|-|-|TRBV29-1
TGCAGCGTTGAGCAGGGGAGCTCCTACGAGCAGTACTTC
CSVEQGSSYEQYF
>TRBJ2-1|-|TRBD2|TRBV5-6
TGTGCCAGCAGCTGGACTAGCGGGGTCAATGAGCAGTTCTTC
CASSWTSGVNEQFF
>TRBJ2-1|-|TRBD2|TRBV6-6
TGTGCCAGCAGTTACTCTAGCGGGGGGGCCTACAATGAGCAGTTCTTC
CASSYSSGGAYNEQFF
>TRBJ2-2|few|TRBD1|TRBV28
TGTGCCAGCAGTCCCGGGGACAGACTAAACACCGGGGAGCTGTTTTTT
CASSPGDRLNTGELFF
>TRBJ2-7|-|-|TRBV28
TGTGCCAGCACGTATCTGTGGGGCCGACCTACCTACGAGCAGTACTTC
CASTYLWGRPTYEQYF
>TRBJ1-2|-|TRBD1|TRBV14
TGTGCCAGCAGCCAGAGAACAGGGGGGGGTTATGGCTACACCTTC
CASSQRTGGGYGYTF
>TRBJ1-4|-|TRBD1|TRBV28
TGTGCCAGCACCCAGGGGGGCGGAGGATGGGAAAAACTGTTTTTT
CASTQGGGGWEKLFF
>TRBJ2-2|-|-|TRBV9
TGTGCCAGCAGCCCTCAGAGGAGGAGCACCGGGGAGCTGTTTTTT
CASSPQRRSTGELFF
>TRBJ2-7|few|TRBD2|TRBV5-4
TGTGCCAGCAGGGGAGAACTAGCGGGAGTTGGTGAGCAGTACTTC
CASRGELAGVGEQYF
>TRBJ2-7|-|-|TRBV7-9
TGTGCCAGCAGCCCCCGCGACAGGGAGGCCTACGAGCAGTACTTC
CASSPRDREAYEQYF
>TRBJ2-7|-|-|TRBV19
TGTGCCAGTAGTACCCTGGGGGGTACCTACGAGCAGTACTTC
CASSTLGGTYEQYF
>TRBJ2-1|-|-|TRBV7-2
TGTGCCAGCAGCTTAAGGGACTTTAGGGACAATGAGCAGTTCTTC
CASSLRDFRDNEQFF
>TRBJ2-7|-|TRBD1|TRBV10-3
TGTGCCATCAGTGAGAGGGGACAGGGGCCCACCTACGAGCAGTACTTC
CAISERGQGPTYEQYF
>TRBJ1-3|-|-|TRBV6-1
TGTGCCACAAAACAGGTTCTCGGAAACACCATATATTTT
CATKQVLGNTIYF
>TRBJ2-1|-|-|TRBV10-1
TGCGCCAGCAATGCGGTCTCCTACAATGAGCAGTTCTTC
CASNAVSYNEQFF
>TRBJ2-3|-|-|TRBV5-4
TGTGCCAGCAGCTTTAAGGTGGCGGCTAGCACAGATACGCAGTATTTT
CASSFKVAASTDTQYF
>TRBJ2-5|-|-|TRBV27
TGTGCCAGCAGTAGGAGGACCCAAGAGACCCAGTACTTC
CASSRRTQETQYF
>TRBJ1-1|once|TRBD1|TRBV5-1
TGCGCCAGTTTCAGGGGGACGAACACTGAAGCTTTCTTT
CASFRGTNTEAFF
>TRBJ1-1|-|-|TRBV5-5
TGTGCCAGCAGCTTGTCCATTTACACTGAAGCTTTCTTT
CASSLSIYTEAFF
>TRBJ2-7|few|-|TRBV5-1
TGCGCCAGCAGCTTCGGACAGAGCTCCTACGAGCAGTACTTC
CASSFGQSSYEQYF
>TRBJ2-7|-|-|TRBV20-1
TGCAGTGCCTCTCCAGGGGACGAGCAGTACTTC
CSASPGDEQYF
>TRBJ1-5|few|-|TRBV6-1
TGTGCCAGCAGTATGGACAGGCCCCAGCATTTT
CASSMDRPQHF
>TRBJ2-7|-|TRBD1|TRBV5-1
TGCGCCAGCAGCGATTCCGGGACAGGGGGCAACGAGCAGTACTTC
CASSDSGTGGNEQYF
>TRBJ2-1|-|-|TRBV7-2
TGTGCCAGCAGCTTCACGGAGTACAATGAGCAGTTCTTC
CASSFTEYNEQFF
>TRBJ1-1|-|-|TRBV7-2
TGTGCCAGCAGTTCAAACCGGGGAGGGAACACTGAAGCTTTCTTT
CASSSNRGGNTEAFF
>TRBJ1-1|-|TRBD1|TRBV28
TGTGCCAGCAGTTCCTGGGACAGGTTGACTGAAGCTTTCTTT
CASSSWDRLTEAFF
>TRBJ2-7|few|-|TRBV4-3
TGCGCCAGCAGCCAAGATCGCGCAGGGTACTACGAGCAGTACTTC
CASSQDRAGYYEQYF
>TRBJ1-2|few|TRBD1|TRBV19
TGTGCCAGTAGCACGACAGGGAACTATGGCTACACCTTC
CASSTTGNYGYTF
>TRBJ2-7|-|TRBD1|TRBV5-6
TGTGCCAGCAGCTTGGGGGGACAGGTCTCCTACGAGCAGTACTTC
CASSLGGQVSYEQYF
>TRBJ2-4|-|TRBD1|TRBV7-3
TGTGCCAGCAGCCCTCGGGACAGAGTAAGGGACATTCAGTACTTC
CASSPRDRVRDIQYF
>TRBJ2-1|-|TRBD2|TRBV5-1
TGCGCCAGCAGCGCCGGGACTAGCGGAAACAATGAGCAGTTCTTC
CASSAGTSGNNEQFF
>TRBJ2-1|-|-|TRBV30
TGTGCCTGGAGTGTTGGTCAGCCTTCTAGCCGCGCGTACAATGAGCAGTTCTTC
CAWSVGQPSSRAYNEQFF
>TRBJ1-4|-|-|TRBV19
TGTGCCAGTGGGGACGGGAGAGCTAATGAAAAACTGTTTTTT
CASGDGRANEKLFF
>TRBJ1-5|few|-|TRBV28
TGTGCCAGCAGTCCCTCAGGCCCTGACAGTCCCTATAGCAATCAGCCCCAGCATTTT
CASSPSGPDSPYSNQPQHF
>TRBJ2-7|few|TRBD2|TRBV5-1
TGCGCCAGCAGCTTGGAGCCCGGTGCGGGAGGTTTAGTCGAGCAGTACTTC
CASSLEPGAGGLVEQYF
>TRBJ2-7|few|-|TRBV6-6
TGTGCCAGCAGAGGGGGGGGCGGGTCCTCCTACGAGCAGTACTTC
CASRGGGGSSYEQYF
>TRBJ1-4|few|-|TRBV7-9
TGTGCCAGCAGCCCTCCCGGGGTCCCGGGTGGAGAACTGTTTTTT
CASSPPGVPGGELFF
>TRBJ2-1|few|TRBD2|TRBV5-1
TGCGCCAGCAGCTTGGGTGGGATAGCGGGGAGGCATGAGCAGTTCTTC
CASSLGGIAGRHEQFF
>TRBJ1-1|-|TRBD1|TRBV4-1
TGCGCCAGCAGCCCGACAGGGTTGAACACTGAAGCTTTCTTT
CASSPTGLNTEAFF
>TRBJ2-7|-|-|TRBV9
TGTGCCAGCAGCGTAGCTGCAGATCTTCGGGCCTACGAGCAGTACTTC
CASSVAADLRAYEQYF
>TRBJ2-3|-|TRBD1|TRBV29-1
TGCAGCGTCCTAGACACAGGGGGCGCAGATACGCAGTATTTT
CSVLDTGGADTQYF
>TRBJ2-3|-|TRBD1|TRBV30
TGTGCCTGGAGTATGGACAGGGTGATCCAAGATACGCAGTATTTT
CAWSMDRVIQDTQYF
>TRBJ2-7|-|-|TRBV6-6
TGTGCCAGCAGGGAGGGGAGGATCGAGCAGTACTTC
CASREGRIEQYF
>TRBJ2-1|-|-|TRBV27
TGTGCCAGCAGTCCTCAGGGAAGCTCCTACAATGAGCAGTTCTTC
CASSPQGSSYNEQFF